This T cell receptor beta chain was retrieved from a study of cytomegalovirus exposure and HLA in healthy donors. Profiling relied on immunoSEQ multiplex PCR, and the TCRdb table lists in-frame clones only, not all of them. This sample has about 120,000 clones; about 83% occur once, and the top ten carry 2.1%. CDR3 length: 16 amino acids. V was shortened by 0 bases and J by 10 bases, with 18 bases between the two germline ends. Looked up from germline, CDR1 is LGHNA and CDR2 is YSLEER. This sequence joins TRBV4-3 and TRBJ1-4, with unresolved D. This sequence was found in a woman between 25 and 40 years old in good health and CMV-seronegative. The sequenced sample was PBMCs. The chain's CDR3 is CASSQDGRAGRGKLFF. CDR3 in DNA: TGCGCCAGCAGCCAAGATGGGAGAGCAGGCCGCGGAAAACTGTTTTTT.